Below, one T cell receptor beta chain is given with its context. From germline, CDR1 is LNHDA and CDR2 SQIVND (reference sequence). This CDR3 has 14 residues. The J segment lost 0 bases and the V segment lost 8 bases, leaving 5 bases of the junction unmatched. These data come from a study of OX40 agonist ivuxolimab in advanced cancers. Assay used: immunoSEQ multiplex PCR; TCRdb lists only in-frame clones, some missing. The repertoire has roughly 70,000 clones, around four fifths of them found once; the top ten carry roughly 2.3%. The sequencing here drew on CD4+ or CD8+ T cells sorted from blood, taken in a trial of the OX40 agonist ivuxolimab. The sequence was obtained from an adult with an advanced solid tumor such as melanoma, head and neck, liver or kidney cancer. The chain links TRBV19 to TRBJ1-1; 8 bases align to TRBD1. CDR3 in amino acids: CASRTGFLNTEAFF. The CDR3 bases are TGTGCCAGTCGGACAGGGTTTCTGAACACTGAAGCTTTCTTT.